Each of the 23 T cell receptor beta chains below was sequenced from the same sample in a study of OX40 agonist ivuxolimab in advanced cancers. The protocol was immunoSEQ multiplex PCR, while the TCRdb copy is restricted to in-frame clones and leaves out a portion. The table includes under 70,000 clones, about 90% detected once. The sequencing used CD4+ or CD8+ T cells sorted from blood, collected in a trial of the OX40 agonist ivuxolimab. Source of these receptors: an adult with an advanced solid tumor such as melanoma, head and neck, liver or kidney cancer.

The chain has TRBV6-6 and TRBJ2-7; unclear D gene. CDR3 length: 12 amino acids. Germline V gene data show CDR1 as MNHNY and CDR2 as SVGAGI (reference sequence). Trimming removed 0 bases from V and 9 bases from J, with 9 bases in between. This CDR3 is CASSYSADRQYF. The CDR3 region has the DNA TGTGCCAGCAGTTACTCGGCGGACCGGCAGTACTTC.

J is TRBJ2-7 and V is TRBV6-5, with D possibly TRBD1 on 5 matching bases. The V gene's germline CDR1 is MNHEY and CDR2 SVGAGI. V lost 0 bases to trimming and J lost 4 bases, with 13 bases between them. The CDR3 spans 15 residues. CDR3: CASSYSTRGLYEQYF. In DNA form, the CDR3 reads TGTGCCAGCAGTTACTCGACAAGGGGCCTTTACGAGCAGTACTTC.

The chain recombines TRBV6-5 with TRBJ1-2; TRBD1 matches at 7 bases. The CDR3 has 14 residues. The V and J ends lost 6 bases and 6 bases, in that order; junction bases with no gene match: 10. Germline V gene lookup returns CDR1 MNHEY and CDR2 SVGAGI. CDR3 nucleotides: TGTGCCAGCAGCATACAAGGGACAGTTAATGGCTACACCTTC. Encoded protein: CASSIQGTVNGYTF.

This chain uses TRBV13 with TRBJ2-1, with a weak D call TRBD2 (5 bases). Germline V gene data show CDR1 as PRHDT and CDR2 as FYEKMQ (reference sequence). The CDR3 has 17 residues. V was trimmed by 5 bases and J by 0 bases, leaving 17 bases between them. The CDR3 DNA is TGTGCCAGCAGCCCGGACCGTCGGGAAAGCTCCTACAATGAGCAGTTCTTC. It encodes CASSPDRRESSYNEQFF.

The chain links TRBV7-9 to TRBJ1-6; no reliable D call. The V end was cut by 7 bases, the J end by 9 bases, with 10 bases between. Per the germline V gene, CDR1 is SEHNR and CDR2 is FQNEAQ (reference sequence). This CDR3 has 12 residues. The CDR3 here is CASTIGSSPLHF. The CDR3, as DNA: TGTGCCAGCACCATAGGGAGTTCACCCCTCCACTTT.

The gene calls are TRBV5-8 and TRBJ2-1, with D maybe TRBD2 (5 bases). CDR1 SGHTS and CDR2 YDEGEE come from the germline V gene. Trimming cost V 1 base and J 4 bases, with 9 bases left between them. CDR3 length: 14 amino acids. CDR3 sequence: CASSLKRVYNEQFF. CDR3 coding DNA: TGTGCCAGCAGCTTGAAGAGGGTTTACAATGAGCAGTTCTTC.

The table lists this clone with a count of one. The chain uses TRBV19 and TRBJ2-1; possible D gene TRBD1, 5 bases. V gave up 3 bases and J gave up 6 bases, with 15 bases separating them. The germline V gene encodes CDR1 LNHDA and CDR2 SQIVND (reference sequence). The CDR3 sequence is 15 residues long. CDR3 loop: CASSINRLPSNEQFF. The CDR3 coding sequence is TGTGCCAGTAGTATCAACAGGCTCCCCTCCAATGAGCAGTTCTTC. Looking up the rest from reference TRBV19 and TRBJ2-1 gives the full variable domain: DGGITQSPKYLFRKEGQNVTLSCEQNLNHDAMYWYRQDPGQGLRLIYYSQIVNDFQKGDIAEGYSVSREKKESFPLTVTSAQKNPTAFYLCASSINRLPSNEQFFGPGTRLTVL.

The table lists this clone with a count of one. This chain joins TRBV5-1 and TRBJ2-7, with unresolved D. V was cut by 2 bases and J by 6 bases, with 9 bases left in between. The CDR3 is made up of 12 amino acids. Germline-derived CDR1 and CDR2 are SGHRS and YFSETQ. CDR3: CASSFVGSEQYF. The CDR3 bases are TGCGCCAGCAGCTTCGTAGGTTCCGAGCAGTACTTC. Full variable domain (missing parts from reference TRBV5-1 and TRBJ2-7): KAGVTQTPRYLIKTRGQQVTLSCSPISGHRSVSWYQQTPGQGLQFLFEYFSETQRNKGNFPGRFSGRQFSNSRSEMNVSTLELGDSALYLCASSFVGSEQYFGPGTRLTVT.

J is TRBJ2-5 and V is TRBV4-1, with unresolved D. Trimming took off 1 base at V and 4 bases at J, with 7 bases between the two ends. The CDR3 has 13 amino acids. The germline V gene encodes CDR1 MGHRA and CDR2 YSYEKL. The CDR3, as DNA: TGCGCCAGCAGCCAAGGGACCGGAGAGACCCAGTACTTC. It is translated as CASSQGTGETQYF.

V and J are TRBV14 and TRBJ2-7, with D unclear. Germline V gene sequence: CDR1 SGHDN, CDR2 FVKESK. V gave up 5 bases and J gave up 2 bases, with 13 bases separating them. This CDR3 is 14 amino acids long. DNA for the CDR3: TGTGCCAGCAGCGGTCCCAAGACTCCCTACGAGCAGTACTTC. This sequence encodes CASSGPKTPYEQYF.

Here the CDR3 DNA reads TGTGCCTGGAGTGTACTATGGAACTCTCGCTACGAGCAGTACTTC. This sequence encodes CAWSVLWNSRYEQYF. The chain combines TRBV30 with TRBJ2-7; no firm D call. The CDR3 is 15 residues long. Germline CDR1 reads GTSNPN; CDR2 reads SVGIG (reference sequence). V was shortened by 0 bases and J by 3 bases, with 15 bases between the two germline ends.

The gene calls are TRBV11-2 and TRBJ2-1, with no clear D. This CDR3 comprises 14 residues. CDR1 and CDR2 from the germline V gene are SGHAT and FQNNGV. Trimming shortened V by 1 base and J by 8 bases, and 12 bases separated the two germline ends. The CDR3 coding sequence is TGTGCCAGCAGCTTAGCACATGGTGGTGATGAGCAGTTCTTC. Amino acids: CASSLAHGGDEQFF.

V is TRBV27 and J is TRBJ2-1, with TRBD2 matching over 10 bases. This CDR3 is 16 amino acids long. Germline trimming cut 5 bases from V and 5 bases from J; bases unmatched to any gene: 9. Germline CDR1 MNHEY, CDR2 SMNVEV (reference sequence). The CDR3 nucleotides read TGTGCCAGCAGTAACACAGCGGGGGGGCCGAACAATGAGCAGTTCTTC. It codes for CASSNTAGGPNNEQFF.

The chain joins TRBV9 to TRBJ1-2; 8 positions match TRBD1. Germline V gene sequence: CDR1 SGDLS, CDR2 YYNGEE. V trimming: 2 bases; J trimming: 4 bases; junction bases outside the gene matches: 7. CDR3 length: 15 residues. CDR3 nucleotides: TGTGCCAGCAGCGTTGCTGGGACAGGCTTCTATGGCTACACCTTC. Amino acid sequence: CASSVAGTGFYGYTF.

This chain connects TRBV11-2 to TRBJ2-3; perhaps TRBD1 as D (5 bases). The V gene lost 3 bases and the J gene lost 5 bases, with 6 bases spanning the gap. The CDR3 has 12 residues. Germline V gene data show CDR1 as SGHAT and CDR2 as FQNNGV. CDR3 residues: CASSLGLDTQYF. In DNA, the CDR3 is TGTGCCAGCAGCTTGGGGCTAGATACGCAGTATTTT.

This clone was observed a few times. The chain's CDR3 is CASISGGGQTLYNEQFF. The CDR3 bases are TGTGCCAGCATTAGTGGTGGGGGACAGACCCTTTACAATGAGCAGTTCTTC. The chain recombines TRBV27 with TRBJ2-1; 7 bases fit TRBD1. The CDR3 runs to 17 residues. V dropped 7 bases and J dropped 4; count of bases not matched to a gene: 16. Per germline, CDR1 MNHEY and CDR2 SMNVEV (reference sequence).

The rearrangement uses TRBV7-9 and TRBJ2-2, with 8 bases that match TRBD2. The CDR3 length is 16 residues. The junction had 8 bases not matched to a gene; V was cut back by 5 bases and J by 3 bases. Looked up from germline, CDR1 is SEHNR and CDR2 is FQNEAQ (reference sequence). CDR3 region: CASSPPSGYYTGELFF. The CDR3 coding sequence is TGTGCCAGCAGCCCCCCTAGCGGGTACTACACCGGGGAGCTGTTTTTT. The whole variable domain, filled in from reference TRBV7-9 and TRBJ2-2, reads DTGVSQNPRHKITKRGQNVTFRCDPISEHNRLYWYRQTLGQGPEFLTYFQNEAQLEKSRLLSDRFSAERPKGSFSTLEIQRTEQGDSAMYLCASSPPSGYYTGELFFGEGSRLTVL.

The V gene is TRBV5-4, the J gene TRBJ2-5; the match to TRBD1 covers 8 bases. With the DNA end fitting TRBJ2-7 better, the J assignment may be wrong. The CDR3 consists of 13 residues. Germline V lookup: CDR1 SGHNT, CDR2 YYREEE (reference sequence). The DNA for the CDR3 is TGTGCCAGCAGCGCGGACAGGGCGGACGAGCAGTACTTC. As protein: CASSADRADEQYF.

J is TRBJ2-7 and V is TRBV6-1; D is ambiguous. Trimming left V 0 bases short and J 5 bases short, with 8 bases between. Per germline, CDR1 MNHNS and CDR2 SASEGT. The CDR3 runs 13 residues. The CDR3 loop is CASSEAGYHEQYF. The CDR3, as DNA: TGTGCCAGCAGTGAAGCAGGGTACCACGAGCAGTACTTC.

This chain uses TRBV6-6 with TRBJ2-3, with a weak D call TRBD1 (5 bases). The CDR3 length is 12 residues. In germline, CDR1 is MNHNY, CDR2 SVGAGI (reference sequence). Between the trimmed V and J ends, which lost 7 bases and 6 bases, there was a span of 11 bases. The CDR3 region is CASKKGLDTQYF. CDR3 DNA sequence: TGTGCCAGCAAAAAGGGGCTGGATACGCAGTATTTT.

The chain is built from TRBV13 and TRBJ2-1, with TRBD2 identical over 8 bases. The CDR3 is 17 amino acids. The V gene's germline CDR1 is PRHDT and CDR2 FYEKMQ (reference sequence). V was clipped by 0 bases and J by 1 base; unmatched bases: 5. The CDR3 reads CASSLGLAGSSYNEQFF. The CDR3 nucleotides are TGTGCCAGCAGCTTAGGGCTAGCGGGTTCTTCCTACAATGAGCAGTTCTTC.

The chain combines TRBV29-1 with TRBJ2-1; D remains ambiguous. CDR3 size: 13 residues. The ends were cut back, 1 base at V and 0 bases at J, with 4 bases in the middle. The germline CDR1 and CDR2 sequences are SQVTM and ANQGSEA. This CDR3 reads CSVEGTSYNEQFF. The CDR3 bases are TGCAGCGTTGAAGGGACCTCCTACAATGAGCAGTTCTTC.

The rearrangement joins TRBV2 to TRBJ1-5, with D possibly TRBD1 on 6 matching bases. V gave up 3 bases and J gave up 4 bases, with 22 bases separating them. Germline assignment: CDR1 SNHLY and CDR2 FYNNEI. The CDR3 totals 18 residues. The CDR3 DNA reads as TGTGCCAGCAGTGAGGTTAGAGTAAACAGGGTTGGAAATCAGCCCCAGCATTTT. Amino acid sequence: CASSEVRVNRVGNQPQHF.